A selection of T cell receptor beta chains follows, all from one sample in a study of blood T cell repertoires in COVID-19. TCRdb's copy holds only in-frame clones and misses some; the assay was immunoSEQ multiplex PCR. The sample records 200,000 or so clones, about four fifths being singletons. The specimen sequenced was peripheral blood. The receptors come from a woman over 75 with COVID-19, enrolled during active disease. Both conserved end residues are part of each CDR3. D genes are given only for firm matches. Size is omitted from some rows. Given values are once, few, many or a class for expanded clones.

>-|-|TRBV10-3|TRBJ2-3|14
CAISPRGGADTQYF
TGTGCCATCAGCCCTAGAGGGGGGGCAGATACGCAGTATTTT
>TRBD2|-|TRBV5-6|TRBJ2-3|16
CASSFETGGGTDTQYF
TGTGCCAGCAGCTTCGAAACGGGAGGAGGGACAGATACGCAGTATTTT
>-|-|TRBV21-1|TRBJ2-5|15
CASSRAQGYQETQYF
TGTGCCAGCAGCAGGGCACAGGGGTACCAAGAGACCCAGTACTTC
>-|few|TRBV4-1|TRBJ1-5|17
CASSQDRQHYSNQPQHF
TGCGCCAGCAGCCAAGACCGACAGCACTATAGCAATCAGCCCCAGCATTTT
>-|-|TRBV18|TRBJ1-4|15
CASSPFGTPQEKLFF
TGTGCCAGCTCACCATTCGGGACACCTCAGGAAAAACTGTTTTTT
>TRBD2|-|TRBV28|TRBJ2-2|19
CASSSPTRVGRAHTGELFF
TGTGCCAGCAGTTCCCCTACAAGGGTCGGGAGGGCCCACACCGGGGAGCTGTTTTTT
>TRBD1|-|TRBV27|TRBJ1-2|13
CASSFTGGDGYTF
TGTGCCAGCAGTTTCACAGGGGGCGATGGCTACACCTTC
>-|-|TRBV6-2/TRBV6-3|TRBJ1-2|13
CASSYQGSHGYTF
TGTGCCAGCAGTTACCAGGGGAGCCATGGCTACACCTTC
>-|-|TRBV3-1/TRBV3-2|TRBJ2-1|15
CASSPIPSARKPQFF
TGTGCCAGCAGCCCGATTCCTAGCGCTCGAAAACCGCAGTTCTTC
>TRBD2|-|TRBV5-1|TRBJ2-1|16
CASSLGLAGRGNEQFF
TGCGCCAGCAGCTTGGGACTAGCGGGGCGGGGAAATGAGCAGTTCTTC
>TRBD2|few|TRBV7-9|TRBJ2-7|15
CASSLSGGQSYEQYF
TGTGCCAGCAGCTTAAGCGGGGGGCAGTCCTACGAGCAGTACTTC
>-|-|TRBV28|TRBJ2-7|13
CASSSRISYEQYF
TGTGCCAGCAGTTCTAGGATATCCTACGAGCAGTACTTC
>TRBD1|-|TRBV11-1|TRBJ1-1|14
CASSLRQGTSLAFF
TGTGCCAGCAGCCTAAGACAGGGGACTTCTCTAGCTTTCTTT
>-|-|TRBV6-5|TRBJ2-1|13
CASSRRGYNEQFF
TGTGCCAGCAGCCGTAGGGGTTACAATGAGCAGTTCTTC
>-|-|TRBV19|TRBJ1-2|14
CASSIGGGNYGYTF
TGTGCCAGTAGTATAGGGGGGGGAAACTATGGCTACACCTTC
>-|-|TRBV27|TRBJ2-3|16
CASSPGAGEFTDTQYF
TGTGCCAGCAGCCCAGGGGCGGGAGAGTTCACAGATACGCAGTATTTT
>TRBD2|-|TRBV4-2|TRBJ2-1|15
CASSQAALSGGYKFF
TGTGCCAGCAGCCAAGCCGCTCTTAGCGGGGGGTACAAGTTCTTC
>-|once|TRBV6-1|TRBJ1-6|15
CASSDGSSYNSPLHF
TGTGCCAGCAGTGATGGGAGCTCCTATAATTCACCCCTCCACTTT
>-|-|TRBV7-8|TRBJ1-2|15
CASSSSTGANYGYTF
TGTGCCAGCAGCTCCTCAACAGGAGCCAACTATGGCTACACCTTC
>-|-|TRBV5-1|TRBJ1-1|16
CASSLEGVGRNTEAFF
TGCGCCAGCAGCTTGGAGGGGGTGGGCAGGAACACTGAAGCTTTCTTT
>TRBD1|-|TRBV7-9|TRBJ1-6|17
CASSPQEGTGGSSPLHF
TGTGCCAGCAGCCCCCAGGAAGGTACAGGGGGCAGTTCACCCCTCCACTTT
>TRBD1|-|TRBV3-1/TRBV3-2|TRBJ1-1|13
CASSRTGPTEAFF
TGTGCCAGCAGCCGGACAGGGCCCACTGAAGCTTTCTTT
>-|-|TRBV6-6|TRBJ2-3|16
CASSYAGTENTDTQYF
TGTGCCAGCAGTTACGCGGGGACAGAGAACACAGATACGCAGTATTTT
>TRBD1|-|TRBV27|TRBJ2-7|14
CASSYRGLAYEQYF
TGTGCCAGCAGTTACAGGGGGTTGGCTTACGAGCAGTACTTC
>-|-|TRBV30|TRBJ1-4|14
CAWTRPGTLEKLFF
TGTGCCTGGACCCGACCGGGTACGCTTGAAAAACTGTTTTTT
>TRBD2|-|TRBV4-3|TRBJ2-1|17
CASSQVAGGKSYNEQFF
TGCGCCAGCAGCCAAGTGGCGGGGGGCAAGTCCTACAATGAGCAGTTCTTC
>-|-|TRBV27|TRBJ2-1|16
CASSPDMTNSYNEQFF
TGTGCCAGCAGTCCCGACATGACTAACTCCTACAATGAGCAGTTCTTC
>TRBD1|-|TRBV19|TRBJ1-5|14
CASKEGQGAQPQHF
TGTGCCAGTAAAGAAGGACAGGGGGCGCAGCCCCAGCATTTT
>-|-|TRBV7-9|TRBJ1-5|15
CASSLGRGPGQPQHF
TGTGCCAGCAGCTTAGGCAGGGGCCCGGGGCAGCCCCAGCATTTT
>TRBD1|few|TRBV5-1|TRBJ2-7|14
CASSFSQGAREQYF
TGCGCCAGCAGCTTTTCACAGGGGGCGAGGGAGCAGTACTTC
>TRBD2|once|TRBV27|TRBJ2-5|17
CASSPLAGVYFRETQYF
TGTGCCAGCAGCCCGCTAGCGGGGGTTTACTTTAGGGAGACCCAGTACTTC
>-|-|TRBV5-1|TRBJ2-5|15
CASSLGGSLEETQYF
TGCGCCAGCAGCTTGGGAGGGAGTCTGGAAGAGACCCAGTACTTC
>TRBD1|-|TRBV5-5|TRBJ1-2|12
CASSLDEGGITF
TGTGCCAGCAGCTTGGATGAAGGGGGCATCACCTTC
>TRBD2|-|TRBV5-1|TRBJ2-2|16
CASSLYGGYNTGELFF
TGCGCCAGCAGCTTGTACGGGGGGTACAACACCGGGGAGCTGTTTTTT
>TRBD1|-|TRBV11-2|TRBJ1-1|18
CASSLTPGSAGGNTEAFF
TGTGCCAGCAGCTTAACCCCCGGATCGGCAGGGGGAAACACTGAAGCTTTCTTT
>TRBD1|once|TRBV9|TRBJ1-1|15
CASSAPGQLNTEAFF
TGTGCCAGCAGCGCACCGGGACAGCTGAACACTGAAGCTTTCTTT
>-|-|TRBV6-1|TRBJ2-7|15
CASSEEISAPYEQYF
TGTGCCAGCAGTGAAGAAATCAGCGCACCCTACGAGCAGTACTTC
>-|once|TRBV11-3|TRBJ1-6|15
CASSRGGATSSPLHF
TGTGCCAGCAGCCGGGGGGGGGCTACGAGTTCACCCCTCCACTTT
>-|-|TRBV7-9|TRBJ1-1|16
CASTALGAQFGTEAFF
TGTGCCAGCACCGCTTTGGGGGCGCAATTTGGCACTGAAGCTTTCTTT
>TRBD1|-|TRBV5-1|TRBJ1-1|14
CASSLAQGAVEAFF
TGCGCCAGCAGCTTGGCTCAGGGGGCAGTTGAAGCTTTCTTT
>-|-|TRBV11-2|TRBJ1-1|13
CASSLDRDTEAFF
TGTGCCAGCAGCTTAGATCGAGACACTGAAGCTTTCTTT
>TRBD1|-|TRBV28|TRBJ2-1|15
CASSRTGGSENEQFF
TGTGCCAGCAGTAGGACAGGGGGCTCTGAAAATGAGCAGTTCTTC
>-|-|TRBV11-2|TRBJ2-3|15
CASSKTGWSTDTQYF
TGTGCCAGCAGCAAGACTGGGTGGAGCACAGATACGCAGTATTTT
>TRBD2|few|TRBV27|TRBJ2-3|18
CASSLSPRLAESTDTQYF
TGTGCCAGCAGTTTATCCCCCAGACTAGCGGAAAGCACAGATACGCAGTATTTT
>-|-|TRBV27|TRBJ1-5|14
CASSLVTGSQPQHF
TGTGCCAGCAGTTTAGTCACAGGTAGTCAGCCCCAGCATTTT